The source of this T cell receptor (beta chain) is a study of patients and donors after allogeneic stem cell transplantation. TCRdb analysed the RT-PCR reads with MiXCR anew, one entry per CDR3 protein. Of over 130,000 distinct CDR3 sequences in the sample, about two fifths were seen once. The sample taken for sequencing was blood, either unsorted or a sorted T cell fraction (not recorded which). This clonotype originated in a human donor who was either an allogeneic HSCT recipient or a stem cell or donor lymphocyte infusion donor (not recorded which). It is not recorded whose cells these are; they may come from a transplant donor.

The CDR3 reads CASSFPTEGVNQPQHF. The CDR3 DNA is TGTGCCAGCAGTTTCCCCACCGAGGGGGTCAATCAGCCCCAGCATTTT. V is TRBV12-3 or TRBV12-4 and J is TRBJ1-5; maybe TRBD1 (6 bases). The CDR3 loop spans 16 amino acids. V was trimmed by 3 bases and J by 3 bases, leaving 15 bases between them.